The 30 T cell receptor beta chains presented below share a single source sample, sequenced in a study of early T cells in non-severe SARS-CoV-2 infection. TCRdb re-derived calls from the 5' RACE reads in MiXCR, one entry per CDR3 protein. The sample contains fewer than 85,000 distinct CDR3 sequences, roughly 13% of which appear only once. The sequencing sample was made of whole blood. The origin of the receptors is an adult who was a healthcare worker with PCR-confirmed SARS-CoV-2 infection or an uninfected control (not recorded which).

V gene TRBV12-3 or TRBV12-4 combines with J gene TRBJ2-1, with a possible D match to TRBD2 (6 bases). The V gene lost 4 bases and the J gene lost 7 bases, with 14 bases spanning the gap. The CDR3 has 14 residues. The CDR3, as DNA: TGTGCCAGCAGTTCCGGGACTTTGGGGAATGAGCAGTTCTTC. Translated: CASSSGTLGNEQFF.

The rearrangement uses TRBV11-2 and TRBJ2-1; 14 bases fit TRBD2. V was pared by 0 bases and J by 0 bases, with 10 bases of the junction left unmatched. This CDR3 is 21 amino acids long. Germline loops: CDR1 SGHAT, CDR2 FQNNGV. The CDR3 here is CASSLDHRLAGGRSSYNEQFF. The CDR3 DNA sequence: TGTGCCAGCAGCTTAGATCACAGACTAGCGGGAGGGCGGAGCTCCTACAATGAGCAGTTCTTC.

This clonotype was seen a few times. V usage is TRBV30 and J usage is TRBJ2-6, with D maybe TRBD1 (5 bases). The CDR3 contains 14 residues. CDR1 and CDR2 (germline): GTSNPN, SVGIG (reference sequence). Trimming stripped 8 bases from V and 2 bases from J, with 13 bases between. The CDR3 bases are TGTGCCGCTGGAAGGGGAACTGGGGCCAACGTCCTGACTTTC. It encodes CAAGRGTGANVLTF. Complete variable domain (other parts from reference TRBV30 and TRBJ2-6): SQTIHQWPATLVQPVGSPLSLECTVEGTSNPNLYWYRQAAGRGLQLLFYSVGIGQISSEVPQNLSASRPQDRQFILSSKKLLLSDSGFYLCAAGRGTGANVLTFGAGSRLTVL.

In its sample, this clonotype was seen a few times. J is TRBJ2-7 and V is TRBV28, with TRBD1 identical over 7 bases. V shed 6 bases and J 3 bases; nucleotides not matched to a gene: 8. The CDR3 loop spans 14 amino acids. The germline CDR1 and CDR2 sequences are MDHEN and SYDVKM. The CDR3 protein is CASSRAGTDYEQYF. The CDR3 bases are TGTGCCAGCAGCCGTGCCGGGACAGACTACGAGCAGTACTTC.

This clonotype was counted at least ten times. CDR3 nucleotide sequence: TGTGCCTGGAGCCTTCTCGGACTAGCGGGAAAGGGAGATACGCAGTATTTT. Translated, it gives CAWSLLGLAGKGDTQYF. This sequence joins TRBV30 and TRBJ2-3, with 12 bases aligning to TRBD2. The germline gives CDR1 GTSNPN, CDR2 SVGIG (reference sequence). Trimming removed 3 bases from V and 5 bases from J; junction bases left unmatched: 12. The CDR3 is made up of 17 amino acids.

This clonotype came up a few times. The V call is TRBV20-1, the J call TRBJ1-1; D call uncertain. The germline gives CDR1 DFQATT, CDR2 SNEGSKA (reference sequence). V was shortened by 8 bases and J by 0 bases, with 13 bases between the two germline ends. The CDR3 consists of 13 residues. The CDR3 reads CSPPANVNTEAFF. The CDR3 DNA reads TGCAGTCCACCAGCGAATGTGAACACTGAAGCTTTCTTT.

This clonotype has more than one count but fewer than ten. The V gene is TRBV2, the J gene TRBJ1-2; D is unclear. The CDR3 is 12 amino acids. V was cut by 0 bases and J by 6 bases, with 5 bases left in between. The germline V gene encodes CDR1 SNHLY and CDR2 FYNNEI. This CDR3 reads CASSEASDGYTF. Written as DNA, the CDR3 is TGTGCCAGCAGTGAAGCGAGCGATGGCTACACCTTC.

This clonotype was counted a few times. The chain joins TRBV15 to TRBJ1-1; TRBD1 is a possible D gene (6 bases). CDR1 LNHNV and CDR2 YYDKDF come from the germline V gene (reference sequence). The CDR3 has 13 residues. With 8 bases removed from V and 5 bases from J, the gap between germline ends came to 15 bases. The CDR3 protein is CATLGRGGTEAFF. CDR3 sequence (DNA): TGTGCCACCCTGGGCAGGGGCGGGACTGAAGCTTTCTTT.

J is TRBJ1-2 and V is TRBV11-2, with 7 positions matching TRBD1. The CDR3 is 15 amino acids. The V segment lost 5 bases and the J segment 5 bases; nucleotides outside the gene matches: 11. Per the germline V gene, CDR1 is SGHAT and CDR2 is FQNNGV. The CDR3 here is CASSPSPGTEYGYTF. The CDR3 DNA reads as TGTGCCAGCAGCCCTTCCCCTGGGACAGAATATGGCTACACCTTC.

This clonotype was recorded a few times. This chain joins TRBV28 and TRBJ2-1, with 15 bases matching TRBD2. Germline trimming cut 6 bases from V and 7 bases from J; bases unmatched to any gene: 4. Germline values: CDR1 MDHEN, CDR2 SYDVKM. This CDR3 is 15 amino acids long. In DNA, the CDR3 is TGTGCCAGCAGCTCCGGGACTAGCGGGAGGAATGAGCAGTTCTTC. It translates to CASSSGTSGRNEQFF. Supplemented by reference TRBV28 and TRBJ2-1, the full variable domain reads DVKVTQSSRYLVKRTGEKVFLECVQDMDHENMFWYRQDPGLGLRLIYFSYDVKMKEKGDIPEGYSVSREKKERFSLILESASTNQTSMYLCASSSGTSGRNEQFFGPGTRLTVL.

This clonotype has a handful of counts. The rearrangement uses TRBV7-9 and TRBJ2-5, with 10 bases lining up with TRBD1. Germline values: CDR1 SEHNR, CDR2 FQNEAQ (reference sequence). The CDR3 is made up of 15 amino acids. Unmatched junction bases numbered 5, after V lost 6 bases and J lost 1 base. This CDR3 is CASSSRDRGQETQYF. For the CDR3, the DNA is TGTGCCAGCAGTTCTCGGGACAGGGGCCAAGAGACCCAGTACTTC.

This clonotype was observed at least ten times. The genes are TRBV19 and TRBJ2-7, with 9 bases that match TRBD1. J was trimmed by 2 bases and V by 5 bases; bases with no gene match: 7. The CDR3 contains 15 residues. CDR1 LNHDA and CDR2 SQIVND come from the germline V gene (reference sequence). The DNA of the CDR3 is TGTGCCAGTAGTTCTACAGGGGGCCCGACCTACGAGCAGTACTTC. It encodes CASSSTGGPTYEQYF.

In its sample, this clonotype was seen a few times. This chain's CDR3 is CASSQDIRITGELFF. The CDR3, as DNA: TGCGCCAGCAGCCAAGATATACGGATTACCGGGGAGCTGTTTTTT. The chain has TRBV4-1 and TRBJ2-2; D gene ambiguous. This CDR3 is built from 15 residues. In germline, CDR1 is MGHRA, CDR2 YSYEKL. V was pared by 0 bases and J by 5 bases, with 10 bases between.

This clonotype was detected many times. V usage is TRBV11-1 and J usage is TRBJ2-2, with a weak D call TRBD1 (5 bases). V lost 3 bases and J 3 bases, leaving 14 bases between the germline ends. Germline V CDR1 and CDR2: SGHAT, FQDESV (reference sequence). This CDR3 region has 16 residues. The CDR3 loop is CASSFQGNRYTGELFF. Here the CDR3 DNA reads TGTGCCAGCAGCTTCCAGGGTAATAGGTACACCGGGGAGCTGTTTTTT.

This clonotype was counted many times. The chain is built from TRBV6-6 and TRBJ1-2; TRBD1 agrees at 8 bases. Germline V gene sequence: CDR1 MNHNY, CDR2 SVGAGI (reference sequence). The CDR3 runs 14 residues. The J segment lost 4 bases and the V segment lost 2 bases, leaving 3 bases of the junction unmatched. CDR3 in DNA: TGTGCCAGCAGTTACGCAGGGGGCAGCTATGGCTACACCTTC. Translated: CASSYAGGSYGYTF.

The sample holds a few counts of this clonotype. This chain uses TRBV30 with TRBJ2-5, with D perhaps matching TRBD1 (6 bases). Germline values: CDR1 GTSNPN, CDR2 SVGIG (reference sequence). With 4 bases removed from V and 5 bases from J, the gap between germline ends came to 17 bases. There are 14 residues in the CDR3. CDR3 sequence reads: CAWIGDTYRETQYF. The CDR3 DNA reads as TGTGCCTGGATAGGGGACACATATCGGGAGACCCAGTACTTC.

This clonotype has at least ten counts. A read error may produce the germline difference seen at one junction end. This chain connects TRBV4-1 to TRBJ2-1, with 12 bases aligning to TRBD1. CDR1 is MGHRA and CDR2 is YSYEKL in the germline V gene. The CDR3 consists of 17 residues. This chain's CDR3 is CASSQTRDRGLYTEQFF. For the CDR3, the DNA is TGCGCCAGCAGCCAAACCCGGGACAGGGGGCTCTACACTGAGCAGTTCTTC.

The chain employs TRBV29-1 and TRBJ2-2; D is possibly TRBD2 (6 bases). Trimming took off 4 bases at V and 6 bases at J, with 9 bases between the two ends. The germline CDR1 and CDR2 sequences are SQVTM and ANQGSEA. The CDR3 totals 12 residues. The CDR3 here is CSVAWGAGELFF. In DNA form, the CDR3 reads TGCAGCGTTGCATGGGGGGCCGGGGAGCTGTTTTTT.

This clonotype came up a few times. The V and J genes are TRBV2 and TRBJ2-3; 10 nucleotides match TRBD1. The V gene end was trimmed by 6 bases and the J gene end by 1 base; junction bases not matched to a gene: 4. CDR3 length: 15 residues. Germline CDR1 and CDR2: SNHLY and FYNNEI. The CDR3: CASRRGTGGTDTQYF. The CDR3 nucleotides are TGTGCCAGCAGGAGGGGGACAGGGGGCACAGATACGCAGTATTTT.

This CDR3 is CASGLPEQFF. The CDR3 DNA follows: TGTGCCAGCGGTTTGCCCGAGCAGTTCTTC. The chain is built from TRBV7-8 and TRBJ2-1; no definite D call. CDR3 length: 10 residues. V lost 8 bases and J 10 bases, leaving 9 bases between the germline ends. CDR1 and CDR2 from the germline V gene are SGHVS and FQNEAQ.

This chain links TRBV7-2 with TRBJ2-7; the D gene is possibly TRBD1 (5 bases). Trimming shortened V by 5 bases and J by 6 bases, and 11 bases separated the two germline ends. The germline V gene encodes CDR1 SGHTA and CDR2 FQGNSA. The CDR3 is made up of 12 amino acids. The CDR3 sequence: CASSEGVREQYF. The CDR3 coding sequence is TGTGCCAGCAGCGAAGGGGTCCGCGAGCAGTACTTC.

This chain connects TRBV2 to TRBJ2-1; D unresolved. The germline V gene encodes CDR1 SNHLY and CDR2 FYNNEI. This CDR3 is 11 amino acids long. V lost 8 bases and J 1 base, leaving 3 bases between the germline ends. The CDR3 bases are TGTGCCAGCGGGTCCTACAATGAGCAGTTCTTC. Protein product: CASGSYNEQFF.

This clonotype was observed many times. This chain uses TRBV5-1 with TRBJ1-4; TRBD1 might be the D (5 bases). The V and J ends lost 3 bases and 6 bases respectively, with 12 bases between them. In germline, CDR1 is SGHRS, CDR2 YFSETQ. This CDR3 spans 14 amino acids. The CDR3 DNA follows: TGCGCCAGCAGCTCATGGACATCCGATGAAAAACTGTTTTTT. Its protein product is CASSSWTSDEKLFF.

V gene TRBV3-1 combines with J gene TRBJ2-4; D is undetermined. Deletions cut 3 bases from V and 9 bases from J, with 18 bases between. Germline CDR1 LGHDT, CDR2 YNNKEL (reference sequence). The CDR3 totals 15 residues. CDR3 protein: CASSQDWTDEIIQYF. The DNA for the CDR3 is TGTGCCAGCAGCCAGGATTGGACGGATGAAATCATTCAGTACTTC.

The J gene is TRBJ1-2, the V gene TRBV29-1, with D possibly matching TRBD1 (6 bases). The CDR3 has 12 residues. Trimming cost V 4 bases and J 8 bases, with 14 bases left between them. CDR1 and CDR2 (germline): SQVTM, ANQGSEA. CDR3: CSVVWGRQGYTF. DNA for the CDR3: TGCAGCGTTGTGTGGGGGCGACAAGGCTACACCTTC.

V usage is TRBV4-1 and J usage is TRBJ2-1; D could derive from TRBD1 or TRBD2 (5 bases each). Trimming took 3 bases from V and 7 from J, leaving 19 bases between them. The CDR3 consists of 16 residues. Germline V gives CDR1 MGHRA, CDR2 YSYEKL. CDR3 sequence: CASSHGRGVPRNEQFF. CDR3 bases: TGCGCCAGCAGCCACGGACGGGGCGTCCCAAGGAATGAGCAGTTCTTC.

This chain uses TRBV30 with TRBJ1-5; D is unresolved. With 2 bases removed from V and 2 bases from J, the gap between germline ends came to 7 bases. Germline values: CDR1 GTSNPN, CDR2 SVGIG (reference sequence). There are 13 residues in the CDR3. CDR3 sequence reads: CAWSTQGNQPQHF. CDR3 bases: TGTGCCTGGAGTACCCAGGGCAATCAGCCCCAGCATTTT.

At least ten counts were recorded for this clonotype. The rearrangement joins TRBV20-1 to TRBJ2-4; possibly TRBD2 for D (5 bases). The germline gives CDR1 DFQATT, CDR2 SNEGSKA (reference sequence). The CDR3 has 15 amino acids. Trimming removed 0 bases at V and 1 base at J, with 10 bases between. CDR3 DNA: TGCAGTGCTAGAGATCGGGGTATTGCCAAAAACATTCAGTACTTC. It yields the protein CSARDRGIAKNIQYF.

The chain recombines TRBV20-1 with TRBJ2-7; TRBD1 matches 11 bases. After removal of 6 bases from V and 2 bases from J, the junction contained 3 bases not matched to a gene. The CDR3 is made up of 13 amino acids. The germline V gene encodes CDR1 DFQATT and CDR2 SNEGSKA (reference sequence). CDR3: CSALDRGPYEQYF. DNA of the CDR3: TGCAGTGCCCTGGACAGGGGGCCCTACGAGCAGTACTTC.

The chain is built from TRBV6-1 and TRBJ1-1; no reliable D call. Germline loops: CDR1 MNHNS, CDR2 SASEGT. This CDR3 is 14 amino acids long. Trimming removed 2 bases at V and 1 base at J, with 8 bases between. The CDR3 DNA follows: TGTGCCAGCAGTGAACCGGGAGAGAACACTGAAGCTTTCTTT. Protein sequence: CASSEPGENTEAFF.